This passage covers 24 T cell receptor beta chains from one sample sequenced in a study of STAT3 mutations in large granular lymphocyte leukemia (dated by TCRdb to about 2019). Beyond this particular receptor, the publication reports: At least one immunodominant TCRbeta clonotype was present in every T-LGLL patient, and multiple immunodominant subclonotypes appeared in about half of the T-LGLL patients.

Their antigen targets remain unknown. The library was generated by the immunoSEQ multiplex PCR assay. Entries here come from immuneACCESS through TCRdb and include only in-frame sequences with V and J called. Some clones fail to appear in such tables; in the studies checked, an unresolved V gene covers under half of the shortfall, and the cause of the remainder is unknown. Here the sample has some 25,000 clones; about 94% occur a single time. Of the sample, under 7.5% is held by the ten largest clones. The source material was peripheral blood mononuclear cells. These receptors all come from a man aged 35 to 55 with T-cell large granular lymphocyte leukemia. Some clones in this sample may be carry-over from other donors' samples. The age is the age at diagnosis.

The gene calls are TRBV14 and TRBJ1-1; D not resolved. Germline V lookup: CDR1 SGHDN, CDR2 FVKESK. Trimming shortened V by 0 bases and J by 4 bases, and 18 bases separated the two germline ends. The CDR3 runs 17 residues. CDR3 loop: CASSQDPGGVLTTEAFF. The CDR3 region has the DNA TGTGCCAGCAGCCAAGACCCGGGAGGTGTGCTGACCACTGAAGCTTTCTTT.

The J gene is TRBJ2-3, the V gene TRBV6-5, with 8 bases aligning to TRBD2. The germline CDR1 and CDR2 sequences are MNHEY and SVGAGI. The CDR3 spans 16 residues. The V segment lost 1 base and the J segment 1 base; nucleotides outside the gene matches: 4. CDR3 sequence (DNA): TGTGCCAGCAGTTACTGGCTAGCGGGCGGCACAGATACGCAGTATTTT. This translates into CASSYWLAGGTDTQYF.

The V and J genes are TRBV18 and TRBJ1-1; D not resolved. With 2 bases removed from V and 3 bases from J, the gap between germline ends came to 10 bases. This CDR3 region has 14 residues. In germline, CDR1 is KGHSH, CDR2 LQKENI. CDR3 in DNA: TGTGCCAGCTCACCAACGGACGGGGACACTGAAGCTTTCTTT. This encodes CASSPTDGDTEAFF.

This rearrangement joins TRBV9 to TRBJ1-1; 8 positions match TRBD1. The length of the CDR3 is 14 residues. Unmatched junction bases numbered 5, after V lost 2 bases and J lost 5 bases. Germline assignment: CDR1 SGDLS and CDR2 YYNGEE. The CDR3 DNA reads TGTGCCAGCAGCGTCGGACAGGGCGGAACTGAAGCTTTCTTT. Amino acid sequence: CASSVGQGGTEAFF. Full variable domain (outside the CDR3, taken from reference TRBV9 and TRBJ1-1): DSGVTQTPKHLITATGQRVTLRCSPRSGDLSVYWYQQSLDQGLQFLIQYYNGEERAKGNILERFSAQQFPDLHSELNLSSLELGDSALYFCASSVGQGGTEAFFGQGTRLTVV.

The V and J genes are TRBV6-5 and TRBJ1-6; 7 bases align to TRBD1. Trimming at V came to 6 bases and at J to 5 bases, leaving 7 bases not matched to a gene. This CDR3 contains 15 residues. Germline loops: CDR1 MNHEY, CDR2 SVGAGI. The DNA of the CDR3 is TGTGCCAGCAGCCCCGGGACAGTAAATAATTCACCCCTCCACTTT. Residues: CASSPGTVNNSPLHF.

The chain employs TRBV14 and TRBJ2-7; a weak D match, TRBD1 (6 bases). Germline CDR1 and CDR2: SGHDN and FVKESK. Trimming left V 4 bases short and J 2 bases short, with 15 bases between. This CDR3 is 15 amino acids long. This CDR3 reads CASSRTTWTAYEQYF. DNA for the CDR3: TGTGCCAGCAGCCGTACAACCTGGACAGCCTACGAGCAGTACTTC.

This clone appeared a single time. The V and J genes are TRBV18 and TRBJ2-1; D is unclear. Trimming pared 3 bases from V and 3 bases from J, leaving 15 bases between. Germline V gives CDR1 KGHSH, CDR2 LQKENI. The CDR3 covers 16 residues. CDR3 protein: CASSPSFGSLYNEQFF. The CDR3 DNA reads as TGTGCCAGCTCACCCTCTTTTGGAAGCCTCTACAATGAGCAGTTCTTC.

CDR3 region: CASSEGPTNYGYTF. CDR3 nucleotides: TGCGCCAGCAGCGAGGGCCCGACTAACTATGGCTACACCTTC. This chain uses TRBV5-1 with TRBJ1-2; no clear D gene. The CDR3 spans 14 residues. Germline loops: CDR1 SGHRS, CDR2 YFSETQ. With 4 bases removed from V and 0 bases from J, the gap between germline ends came to 10 bases.

This clone was counted once. V is TRBV7-2 and J is TRBJ2-5, with D unresolved. Per germline, CDR1 SGHTA and CDR2 FQGNSA. There are 14 residues in the CDR3. Trimming took 5 bases from V and 4 from J, leaving 14 bases between them. CDR3 coding DNA: TGTGCCAGCAGCCCTCCCTGGGGTAGAGAGACCCAGTACTTC. Residues: CASSPPWGRETQYF.

The rearrangement joins TRBV9 to TRBJ1-6; TRBD1 matches at 7 bases. The CDR3 is 14 residues long. Trimming removed 0 bases from V and 7 bases from J; junction bases left unmatched: 1. Germline V gene data show CDR1 as SGDLS and CDR2 as YYNGEE. CDR3 residues: CASSVEQGNSPLHF. CDR3 nucleotides: TGTGCCAGCAGCGTAGAACAGGGGAATTCACCCCTCCACTTT.

The chain links TRBV5-1 to TRBJ1-5; D possibly corresponds to TRBD1 (6 bases). The CDR3 runs 15 residues. The ends were cut back, 4 bases at V and 1 base at J, with 12 bases in the middle. The germline V gene has CDR1 SGHRS and CDR2 YFSETQ. CDR3 loop: CASSPAGASNQPQHF. CDR3 bases: TGCGCCAGCAGCCCCGCAGGGGCGAGCAATCAGCCCCAGCATTTT.

The chain employs TRBV18 and TRBJ2-1; weak D call: TRBD2 (5 bases). The CDR3 has 13 amino acids. CDR1 is KGHSH, CDR2 LQKENI, per germline. V lost 5 bases and J 9 bases, leaving 14 bases between the germline ends. The CDR3 sequence is CASSGKGGAEQFF. The DNA of the CDR3 is TGTGCCAGCTCAGGCAAAGGAGGTGCTGAGCAGTTCTTC.

This chain uses TRBV7-9 with TRBJ1-2; D remains unclear. Germline CDR1 and CDR2: SEHNR and FQNEAQ (reference sequence). CDR3 length equals 18 residues. With 5 bases removed from V and 2 bases from J, the gap between germline ends came to 24 bases. For the CDR3, the DNA is TGTGCCAGCAGCCCCCCGGTTTTAGTAGAAAGTTCAAACTATGGCTACACCTTC. It codes for CASSPPVLVESSNYGYTF.

This clone was seen only once. The V and J genes are TRBV29-1 and TRBJ1-2, with 9 bases fitting TRBD1. The CDR3 covers 14 residues. CDR1 is SQVTM and CDR2 is ANQGSEA in the germline V gene. J lost 6 bases, V lost 7 bases, and 12 bases had no gene match. The CDR3 bases are TGCAGCGCCCACTTGGGACAGGGAGGTAATGGCTACACCTTC. Its translation is CSAHLGQGGNGYTF.

The chain joins TRBV5-1 to TRBJ2-7; D is unclear. The CDR3 spans 14 residues. V gave up 0 bases and J gave up 1 base, with 8 bases separating them. CDR1 and CDR2 from the germline V gene are SGHRS and YFSETQ. The CDR3 here is CASSLGTESYEQYF. In nucleotides, the CDR3 is TGCGCCAGCAGCTTGGGGACGGAGTCCTACGAGCAGTACTTC. The variable domain in full, with the rest retrieved from reference TRBV5-1 and TRBJ2-7, is KAGVTQTPRYLIKTRGQQVTLSCSPISGHRSVSWYQQTPGQGLQFLFEYFSETQRNKGNFPGRFSGRQFSNSRSEMNVSTLELGDSALYLCASSLGTESYEQYFGPGTRLTVT.

The chain recombines TRBV19 with TRBJ1-5, with a weak D call TRBD1 (6 bases). Germline CDR1 and CDR2: LNHDA and SQIVND (reference sequence). This CDR3 comprises 14 residues. V lost 4 bases and J 7 bases, leaving 14 bases between the germline ends. CDR3 sequence: CASSRYRVGQPQHF. DNA for the CDR3: TGTGCCAGTAGTAGGTACAGGGTAGGGCAGCCCCAGCATTTT.

J is TRBJ2-3 and V is TRBV7-2; D unresolved. Germline CDR1 SGHTA, CDR2 FQGNSA. The CDR3 length is 12 residues. Trimming stripped 5 bases from V and 3 bases from J, with 6 bases between. CDR3 nucleotides: TGTGCCAGCAGCCCTCAGACAGATACGCAGTATTTT. It translates to CASSPQTDTQYF. The variable domain in full, completed from reference TRBV7-2 and TRBJ2-3, reads GAGVSQSPSNKVTEKGKDVELRCDPISGHTALYWYRQSLGQGLEFLIYFQGNSAPDKSGLPSDRFSAERTGGSVSTLTIQRTQQEDSAVYLCASSPQTDTQYFGPGTRLTVL.

CDR3 DNA sequence: TGTGCCAGCAGTTGGGGTTCTGTACCTTATGGCTACACCTTC. Amino acid sequence: CASSWGSVPYGYTF. J is TRBJ1-2 and V is TRBV27; D not certain. Looked up from germline, CDR1 is MNHEY and CDR2 is SMNVEV (reference sequence). V dropped 4 bases and J dropped 5 bases, with 14 bases sitting between them. CDR3 length: 14 residues.

The sample holds one count of this clone. The chain combines TRBV7-9 with TRBJ2-5, with 7 bases aligning to TRBD1. Losses at the gene ends were 1 base for V and 5 bases for J; bases not matched to a gene: 4. The CDR3 contains 14 residues. In germline, CDR1 is SEHNR, CDR2 FQNEAQ (reference sequence). DNA of the CDR3: TGTGCCAGCAGCTTAGACAGGGGATACGAGACCCAGTACTTC. Amino acids: CASSLDRGYETQYF.

This rearrangement joins TRBV18 to TRBJ2-1, with TRBD2 matching over 14 bases. This CDR3 is built from 15 residues. Germline CDR1 and CDR2: KGHSH and LQKENI. Trimming took 5 bases from V and 8 from J; bases not matched to a gene: 5. The CDR3 here is CASSATSGRGDEQFF. The CDR3 DNA reads as TGTGCCAGCTCAGCGACTAGCGGGAGGGGTGATGAGCAGTTCTTC.

The CDR3 coding sequence is TGTGCCAGCAGCCCCCCGGGGGGAAACTACGAGCAGTACTTC. It translates to CASSPPGGNYEQYF. This chain links TRBV2 with TRBJ2-7; 7 bases line up with TRBD2. The trim removed 6 bases at V and 3 bases at J, leaving 8 bases unmatched. This CDR3 has 14 amino acids. CDR1 is SNHLY, CDR2 FYNNEI, per germline.

This clone has only one observation. The chain employs TRBV28 and TRBJ2-5; TRBD1 matches 10 bases. CDR3 length equals 16 residues. V shed 3 bases and J 5 bases; nucleotides not matched to a gene: 9. CDR1 and CDR2 (germline): MDHEN, SYDVKM. CDR3 sequence: CASSFSTGGAGETQYF. CDR3 nucleotide sequence: TGTGCCAGCAGTTTTTCGACAGGGGGCGCCGGGGAGACCCAGTACTTC.

V gene TRBV5-5 combines with J gene TRBJ2-5, with 12 bases lining up with TRBD2. The CDR3 is 16 residues long. With 1 base clipped from V and 5 bases from J, the junction kept 6 bases outside the gene matches. The V gene's germline CDR1 is SGHKS and CDR2 YYEKEE (reference sequence). CDR3 in DNA: TGTGCCAGCAGCTTGCGGCTAGCGGGGGGGCGGGAGACCCAGTACTTC. It encodes CASSLRLAGGRETQYF.

Written as DNA, the CDR3 is TGTGCCAGCAGCTTAGTACTGTCGTTCACACAAGAGACCCAGTACTTC. Amino acid sequence: CASSLVLSFTQETQYF. This rearrangement joins TRBV7-7 to TRBJ2-5; D is undetermined. Germline CDR1 reads SSHAT; CDR2 reads FNYEAQ (reference sequence). V was clipped by 1 base and J by 2 bases, with 14 bases between them. The CDR3 has 16 amino acids.